The present entry profiles one T cell receptor (beta chain) with its context. As handled by the study authors: Reference gene primers were amplified, and this amplification served to estimate nucleated cell counts. Clones were read by immunoSEQ multiplex PCR, and TCRdb kept only the in-frame ones, dropping some. V, J and clone size were drawn from that table, and D and trimming were deduced from the DNA. The sample shows under 200,000 clones, around nine tenths of them seen only once. In germline, CDR1 is ENHRY, CDR2 SYGVKD. The CDR3 consists of 14 residues. The trim removed 10 bases at V and 7 bases at J, leaving 10 bases unmatched. This sample is part of a study of blood T cell repertoires in COVID-19. At the level of the study: Sample material is recorded as cDNA or gDNA derived from T cells, B-cell-depleted T cells, or PBMCs.

Those who participated ranged in age from about 18 to 95 years and resided in 20 to 25 US areas. Donors of Cohort 3 who recovered were those that had two negative PCRs, clearance, or symptom resolution. This sequence was found in a woman between 18 and 30 years old who had recovered from COVID-19. V usage is TRBV10-3 and J usage is TRBJ1-6; 7 bases match TRBD1. The specimen sequenced was PBMCs or T cells enriched from blood (not recorded which). The CDR3 region has the DNA TGTGCCACCACCGCGGAGGGACAGAATTCACCCCTCCACTTT. Its protein is CATTAEGQNSPLHF.